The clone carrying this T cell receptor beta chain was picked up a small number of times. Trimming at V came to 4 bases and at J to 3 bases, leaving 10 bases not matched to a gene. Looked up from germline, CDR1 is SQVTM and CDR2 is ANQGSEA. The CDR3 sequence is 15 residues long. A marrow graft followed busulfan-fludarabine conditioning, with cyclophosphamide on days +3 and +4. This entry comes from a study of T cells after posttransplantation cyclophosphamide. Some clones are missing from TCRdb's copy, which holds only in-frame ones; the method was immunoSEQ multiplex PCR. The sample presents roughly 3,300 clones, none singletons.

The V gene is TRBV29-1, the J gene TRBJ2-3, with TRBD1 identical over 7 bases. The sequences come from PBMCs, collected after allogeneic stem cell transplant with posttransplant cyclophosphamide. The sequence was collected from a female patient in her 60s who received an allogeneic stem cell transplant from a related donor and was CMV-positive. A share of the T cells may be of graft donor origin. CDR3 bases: TGCAGCGTTGGTAAGGGGGCCATACCAACAGATACGCAGTATTTT. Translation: CSVGKGAIPTDTQYF.